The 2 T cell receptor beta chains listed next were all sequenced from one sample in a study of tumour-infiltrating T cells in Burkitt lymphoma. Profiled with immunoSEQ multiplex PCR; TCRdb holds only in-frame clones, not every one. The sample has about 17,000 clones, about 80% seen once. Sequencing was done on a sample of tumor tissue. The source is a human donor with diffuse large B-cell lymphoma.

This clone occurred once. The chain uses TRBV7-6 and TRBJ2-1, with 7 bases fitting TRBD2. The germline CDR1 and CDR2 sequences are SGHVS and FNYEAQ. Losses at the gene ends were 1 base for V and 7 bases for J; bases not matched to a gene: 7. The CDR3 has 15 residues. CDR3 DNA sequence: TGTGCCAGCAGCTTAGGGGGAGGGAATACAAATGAGCAGTTCTTC. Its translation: CASSLGGGNTNEQFF. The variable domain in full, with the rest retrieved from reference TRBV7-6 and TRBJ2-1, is GAGVSQSPRYKVTKRGQDVALRCDPISGHVSLYWYRQALGQGPEFLTYFNYEAQQDKSGLPNDRFSAERPEGSISTLTIQRTEQRDSAMYRCASSLGGGNTNEQFFGPGTRLTVL.

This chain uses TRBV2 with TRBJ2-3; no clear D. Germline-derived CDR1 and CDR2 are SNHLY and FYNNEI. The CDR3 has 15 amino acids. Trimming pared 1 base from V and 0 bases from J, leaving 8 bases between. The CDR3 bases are TGTGCCAGCAGTGAAGACATTCTTAGCACAGATACGCAGTATTTT. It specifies CASSEDILSTDTQYF.